This T cell receptor (beta chain) emerged from a study of OX40 agonist ivuxolimab in advanced cancers. As for the study in general: Dose-escalation patients' cancers were hepatocellular carcinoma, melanoma, renal cell or head and neck cancer.

CDR3 length: 15 amino acids. V was pared by 4 bases and J by 7 bases, with 9 bases of the junction left unmatched. The germline CDR1 and CDR2 sequences are SGHKS and YYEKEE (reference sequence). There are a few counts of this clone. The antigen remains undetermined. Sequenced by immunoSEQ multiplex PCR; TCRdb stores in-frame clones only, minus some. The sample has roughly 77,000 clones, 84% seen once; the top ten hold 0.51%. General study results and limits: Certain nonresponders likewise exhibited a low normalized T-cell clonal expansion. There was clonal expansion of CD4+ and CD8+ blood T cells by week 6 at 0.1 to 3.0 mg/kg.

The sequence was obtained from an adult with an advanced solid tumor such as melanoma, head and neck, liver or kidney cancer. This specimen was CD4+ or CD8+ T cells sorted from blood, taken in a trial of the OX40 agonist ivuxolimab. V is TRBV5-5 and J is TRBJ2-2, with 8 bases matching TRBD1. CDR3 coding DNA: TGTGCCAGCAGCGTGGACAGGGTGTACGTCGGGGAGCTGTTTTTT. It translates to CASSVDRVYVGELFF. Full variable domain (rest looked up from reference TRBV5-5 and TRBJ2-2): DAGVTQSPTHLIKTRGQQVTLRCSPISGHKSVSWYQQVLGQGPQFIFQYYEKEERGRGNFPDRFSARQFPNYSSELNVNALLLGDSALYLCASSVDRVYVGELFFGEGSRLTVL.